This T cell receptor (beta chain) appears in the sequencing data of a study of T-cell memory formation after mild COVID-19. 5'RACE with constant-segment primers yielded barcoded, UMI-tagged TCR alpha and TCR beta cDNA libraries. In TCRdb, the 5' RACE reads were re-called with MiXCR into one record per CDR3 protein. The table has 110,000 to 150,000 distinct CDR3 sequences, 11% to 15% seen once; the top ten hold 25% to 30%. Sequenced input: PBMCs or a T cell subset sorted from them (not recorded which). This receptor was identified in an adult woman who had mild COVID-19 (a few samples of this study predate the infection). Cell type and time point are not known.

The CDR3 region has the DNA TGCGCCAGCAGCCAAGTGGCAGGTGCCTACAATGAGCAGTTCTTC. Translation: CASSQVAGAYNEQFF. The chain has TRBV4-1 and TRBJ2-1, with D uncertain. V was shortened by 1 base and J by 2 bases, with 9 bases between the two germline ends. In germline, CDR1 is MGHRA, CDR2 YSYEKL. The CDR3 covers 15 residues.